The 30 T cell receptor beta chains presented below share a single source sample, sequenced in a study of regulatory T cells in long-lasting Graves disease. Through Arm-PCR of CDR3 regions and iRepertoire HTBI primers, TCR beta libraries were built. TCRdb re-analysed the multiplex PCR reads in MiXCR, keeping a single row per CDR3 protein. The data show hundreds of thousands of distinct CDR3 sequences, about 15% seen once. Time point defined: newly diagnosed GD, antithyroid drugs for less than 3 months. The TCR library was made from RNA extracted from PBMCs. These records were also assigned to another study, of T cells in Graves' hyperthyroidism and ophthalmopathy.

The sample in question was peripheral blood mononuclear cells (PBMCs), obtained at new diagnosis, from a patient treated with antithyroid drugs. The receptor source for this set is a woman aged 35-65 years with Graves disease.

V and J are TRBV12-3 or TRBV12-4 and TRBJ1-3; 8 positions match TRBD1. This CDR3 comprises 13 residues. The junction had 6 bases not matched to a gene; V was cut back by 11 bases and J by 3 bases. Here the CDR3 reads CACQGARGNTIYF. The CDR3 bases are TGTGCCTGCCAGGGGGCGCGTGGAAACACCATATATTTT.

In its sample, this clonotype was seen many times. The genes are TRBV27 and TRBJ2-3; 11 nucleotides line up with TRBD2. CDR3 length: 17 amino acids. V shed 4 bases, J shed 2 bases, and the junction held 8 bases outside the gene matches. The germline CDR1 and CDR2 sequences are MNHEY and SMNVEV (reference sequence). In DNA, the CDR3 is TGTGCCAGCAGTTCACGACTAGCGGGGTCCAACACAGATACGCAGTATTTT. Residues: CASSSRLAGSNTDTQYF.

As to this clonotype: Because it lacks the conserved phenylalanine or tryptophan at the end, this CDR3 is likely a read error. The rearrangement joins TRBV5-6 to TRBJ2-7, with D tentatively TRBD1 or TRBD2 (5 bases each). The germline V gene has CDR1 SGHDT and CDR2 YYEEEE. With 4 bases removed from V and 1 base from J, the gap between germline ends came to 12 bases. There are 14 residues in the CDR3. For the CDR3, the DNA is TGTGCCAGCAGCCGGGACGGTCTTTCCTACGAGCAGTACCTC. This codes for CASSRDGLSYEQYL.

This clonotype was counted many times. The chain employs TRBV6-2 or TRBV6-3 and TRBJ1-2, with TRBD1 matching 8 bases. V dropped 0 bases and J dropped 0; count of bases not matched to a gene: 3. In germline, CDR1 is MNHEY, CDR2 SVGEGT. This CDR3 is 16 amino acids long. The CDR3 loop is CASSYSDRETNYGYTF. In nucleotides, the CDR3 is TGTGCCAGCAGTTACTCGGACAGGGAAACTAACTATGGCTACACCTTC.

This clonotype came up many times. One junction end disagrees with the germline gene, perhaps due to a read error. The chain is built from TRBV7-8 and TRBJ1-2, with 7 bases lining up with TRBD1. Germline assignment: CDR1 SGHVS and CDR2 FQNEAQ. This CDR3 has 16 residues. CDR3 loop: CTSSLPQGGPGYGYTF. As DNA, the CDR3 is TGTACCAGCAGCCTACCCCAAGGGGGCCCGGGCTATGGCTACACCTTC.

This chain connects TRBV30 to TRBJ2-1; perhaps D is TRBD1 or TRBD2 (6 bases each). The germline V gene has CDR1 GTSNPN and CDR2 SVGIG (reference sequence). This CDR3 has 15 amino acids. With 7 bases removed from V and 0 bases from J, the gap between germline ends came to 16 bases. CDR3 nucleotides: TGTGCCTCGGGGGCGGACGGAATCTCCTACAATGAGCAGTTCTTC. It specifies CASGADGISYNEQFF.

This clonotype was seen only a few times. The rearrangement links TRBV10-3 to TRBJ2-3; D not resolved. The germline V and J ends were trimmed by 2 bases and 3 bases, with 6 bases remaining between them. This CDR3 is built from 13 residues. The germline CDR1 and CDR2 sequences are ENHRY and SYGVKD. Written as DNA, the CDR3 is TGTGCCATCAGTGAGAGGCGGACAGATACGCAGTATTTT. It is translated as CAISERRTDTQYF.

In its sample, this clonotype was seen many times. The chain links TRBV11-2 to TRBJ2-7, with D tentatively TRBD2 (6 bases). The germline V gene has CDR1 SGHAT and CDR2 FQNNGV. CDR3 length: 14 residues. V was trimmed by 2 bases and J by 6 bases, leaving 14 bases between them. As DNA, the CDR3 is TGTGCCAGCAGCTTATTGCCGGGGGTGGGCGAGCAGTACTTC. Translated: CASSLLPGVGEQYF.

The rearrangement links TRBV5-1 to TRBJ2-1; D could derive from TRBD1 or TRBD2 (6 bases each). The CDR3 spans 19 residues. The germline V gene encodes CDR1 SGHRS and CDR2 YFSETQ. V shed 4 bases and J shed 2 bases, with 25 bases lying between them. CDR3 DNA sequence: TGCGCCAGCAGCCCCCTACCCACCGGGGGCCTCACTCCCTACAATGAGCAGTTCTTC. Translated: CASSPLPTGGLTPYNEQFF.

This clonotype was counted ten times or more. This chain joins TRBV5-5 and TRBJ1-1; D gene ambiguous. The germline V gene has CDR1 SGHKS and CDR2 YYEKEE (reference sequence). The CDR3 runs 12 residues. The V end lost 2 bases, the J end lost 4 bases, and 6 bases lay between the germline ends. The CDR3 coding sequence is TGTGCCAGCAGCTTACGTATCACTGAAGCTTTCTTT. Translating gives CASSLRITEAFF.

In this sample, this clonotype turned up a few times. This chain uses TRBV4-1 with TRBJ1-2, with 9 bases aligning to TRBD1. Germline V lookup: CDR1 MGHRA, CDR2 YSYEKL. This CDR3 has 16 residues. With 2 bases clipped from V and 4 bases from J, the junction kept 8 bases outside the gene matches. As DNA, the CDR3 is TGCGCCAGCAGCCAATCCGGGACAGGGAGGACCTATGGCTACACCTTC. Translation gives CASSQSGTGRTYGYTF.

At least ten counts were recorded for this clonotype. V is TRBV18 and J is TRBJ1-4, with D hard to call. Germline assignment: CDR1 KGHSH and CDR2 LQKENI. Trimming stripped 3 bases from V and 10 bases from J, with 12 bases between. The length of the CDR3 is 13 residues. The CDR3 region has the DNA TGTGCCAGCTCACCGGGTCTTTGGGGAAAACTGTTTTTT. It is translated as CASSPGLWGKLFF.

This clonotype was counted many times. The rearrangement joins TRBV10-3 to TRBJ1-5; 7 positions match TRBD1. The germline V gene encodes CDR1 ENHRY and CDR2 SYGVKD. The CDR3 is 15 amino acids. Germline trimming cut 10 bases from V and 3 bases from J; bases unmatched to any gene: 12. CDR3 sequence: CATNLDRTTNQPQHF. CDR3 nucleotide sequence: TGTGCCACGAACCTGGACAGGACTACCAATCAGCCCCAGCATTTT.

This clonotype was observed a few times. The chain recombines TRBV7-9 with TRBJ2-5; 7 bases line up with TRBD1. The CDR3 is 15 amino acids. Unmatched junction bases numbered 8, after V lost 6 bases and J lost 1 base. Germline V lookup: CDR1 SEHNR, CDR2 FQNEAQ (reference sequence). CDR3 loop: CASRLRDSIQETQYF. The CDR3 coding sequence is TGTGCCAGCAGATTACGGGACAGCATCCAAGAGACCCAGTACTTC.

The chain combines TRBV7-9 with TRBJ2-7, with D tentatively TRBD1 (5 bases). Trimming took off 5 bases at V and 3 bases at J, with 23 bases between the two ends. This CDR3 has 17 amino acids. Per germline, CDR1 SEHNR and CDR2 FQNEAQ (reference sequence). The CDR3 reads CASSPQWGGLLNYEQYF. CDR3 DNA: TGTGCCAGCAGCCCCCAGTGGGGCGGCCTCCTCAACTACGAGCAGTACTTC. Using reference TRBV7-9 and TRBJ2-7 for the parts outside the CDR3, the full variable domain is DTGVSQNPRHKITKRGQNVTFRCDPISEHNRLYWYRQTLGQGPEFLTYFQNEAQLEKSRLLSDRFSAERPKGSFSTLEIQRTEQGDSAMYLCASSPQWGGLLNYEQYFGPGTRLTVT.

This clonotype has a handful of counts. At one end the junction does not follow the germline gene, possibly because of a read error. CDR3 protein: CAWRYLDFMNTEALF. The CDR3 DNA sequence: TGTGCCTGGAGGTACTTAGATTTTATGAACACTGAAGCTCTCTTT. The chain couples TRBV30 to TRBJ1-1; D not certain. This CDR3 spans 15 amino acids. CDR1 and CDR2 (germline): GTSNPN, SVGIG (reference sequence). Full variable domain (missing parts from reference TRBV30 and TRBJ1-1): SQTIHQWPATLVQPVGSPLSLECTVEGTSNPNLYWYRQAAGRGLQLLFYSVGIGQISSEVPQNLSASRPQDRQFILSSKKLLLSDSGFYLCAWRYLDFMNTEALFGQGTRLTVV.

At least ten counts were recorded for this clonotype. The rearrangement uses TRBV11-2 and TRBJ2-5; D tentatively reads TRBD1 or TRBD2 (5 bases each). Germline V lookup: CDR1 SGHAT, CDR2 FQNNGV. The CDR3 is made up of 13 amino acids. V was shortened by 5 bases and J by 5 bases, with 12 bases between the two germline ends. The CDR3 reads CASSPGPLETQYF. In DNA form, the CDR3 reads TGTGCCAGCAGCCCGGGACCTCTGGAGACCCAGTACTTC.

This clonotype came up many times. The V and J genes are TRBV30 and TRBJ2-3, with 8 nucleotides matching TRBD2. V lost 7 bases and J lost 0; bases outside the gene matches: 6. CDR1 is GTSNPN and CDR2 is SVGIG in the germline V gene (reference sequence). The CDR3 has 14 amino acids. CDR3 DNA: TGTGCCTCATTAGCGGGAAGTAGCACAGATACGCAGTATTTT. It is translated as CASLAGSSTDTQYF.

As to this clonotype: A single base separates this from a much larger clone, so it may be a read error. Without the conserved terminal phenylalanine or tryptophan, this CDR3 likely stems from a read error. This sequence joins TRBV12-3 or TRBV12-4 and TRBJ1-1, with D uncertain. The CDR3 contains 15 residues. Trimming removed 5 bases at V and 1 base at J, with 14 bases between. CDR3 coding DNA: TGTGCCAGCAGTGGGCAATTTGTGAGGAACACTGAAGCTTTCCTT. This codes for CASSGQFVRNTEAFL.

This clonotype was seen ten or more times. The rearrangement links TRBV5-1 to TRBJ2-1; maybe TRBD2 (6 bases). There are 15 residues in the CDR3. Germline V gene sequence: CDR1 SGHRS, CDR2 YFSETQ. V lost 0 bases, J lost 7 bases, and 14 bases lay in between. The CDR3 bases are TGCGCCAGCAGCTTGGGGCCGGGGGAAGGGAATGAGCAGTTCTTC. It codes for CASSLGPGEGNEQFF.

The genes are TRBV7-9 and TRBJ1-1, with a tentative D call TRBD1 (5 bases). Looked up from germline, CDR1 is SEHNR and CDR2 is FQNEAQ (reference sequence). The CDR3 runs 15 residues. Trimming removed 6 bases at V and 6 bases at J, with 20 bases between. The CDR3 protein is CASRPGTDAQPEAFF. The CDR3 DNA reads TGTGCCAGCAGGCCCGGGACCGATGCTCAACCTGAAGCTTTCTTT.

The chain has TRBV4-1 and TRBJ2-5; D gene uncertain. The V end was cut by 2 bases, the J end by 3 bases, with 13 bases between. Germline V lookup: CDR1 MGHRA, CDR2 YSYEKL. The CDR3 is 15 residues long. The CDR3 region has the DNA TGCGCCAGCAGCCAAAGGTCTATAGTAAAAGAGACCCAGTACTTC. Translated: CASSQRSIVKETQYF.

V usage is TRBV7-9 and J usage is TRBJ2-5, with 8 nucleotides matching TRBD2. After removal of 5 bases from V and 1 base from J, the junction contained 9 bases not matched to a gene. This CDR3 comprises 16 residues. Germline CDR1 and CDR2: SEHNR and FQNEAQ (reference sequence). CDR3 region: CASSRPVAGLQETQYF. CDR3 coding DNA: TGTGCCAGCAGCCGCCCGGTAGCGGGGCTCCAAGAGACCCAGTACTTC. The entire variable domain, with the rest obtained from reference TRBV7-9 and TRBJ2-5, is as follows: DTGVSQNPRHKITKRGQNVTFRCDPISEHNRLYWYRQTLGQGPEFLTYFQNEAQLEKSRLLSDRFSAERPKGSFSTLEIQRTEQGDSAMYLCASSRPVAGLQETQYFGPGTRLLVL.

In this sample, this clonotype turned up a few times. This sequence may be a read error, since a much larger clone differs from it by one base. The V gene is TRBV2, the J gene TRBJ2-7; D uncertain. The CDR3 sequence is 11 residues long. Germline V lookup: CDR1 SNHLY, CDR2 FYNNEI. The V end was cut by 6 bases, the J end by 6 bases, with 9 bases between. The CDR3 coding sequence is TGTGCCAGCAGCTTAGTTTCCGAGCAGTACTTC. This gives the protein CASSLVSEQYF.

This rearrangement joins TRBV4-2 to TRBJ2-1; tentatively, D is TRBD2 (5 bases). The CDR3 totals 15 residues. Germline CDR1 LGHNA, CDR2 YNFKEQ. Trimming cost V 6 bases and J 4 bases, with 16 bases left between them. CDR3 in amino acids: CASSTSTRGYNEQFF. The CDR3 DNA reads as TGTGCCAGCAGTACTTCAACTCGGGGTTACAATGAGCAGTTCTTC.

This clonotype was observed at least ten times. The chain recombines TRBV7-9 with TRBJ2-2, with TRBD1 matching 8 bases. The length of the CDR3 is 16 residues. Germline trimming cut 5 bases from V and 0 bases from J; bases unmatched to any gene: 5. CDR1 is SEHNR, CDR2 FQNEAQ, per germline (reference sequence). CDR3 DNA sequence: TGTGCCAGCAGCCAAGGACAGGGCGCGAACACCGGGGAGCTGTTTTTT. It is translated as CASSQGQGANTGELFF.

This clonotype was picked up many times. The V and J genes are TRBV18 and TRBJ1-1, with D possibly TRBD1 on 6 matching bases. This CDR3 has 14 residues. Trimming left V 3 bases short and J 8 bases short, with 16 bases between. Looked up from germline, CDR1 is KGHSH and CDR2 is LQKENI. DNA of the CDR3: TGTGCCAGCTCACCTACGGGGGCAGGGAGCGAAGCTTTCTTT. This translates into CASSPTGAGSEAFF. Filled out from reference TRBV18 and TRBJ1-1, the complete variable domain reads NAGVMQNPRHLVRRRGQEARLRCSPMKGHSHVYWYRQLPEEGLKFMVYLQKENIIDESGMPKERFSAEFPKEGPSILRIQQVVRGDSAAYFCASSPTGAGSEAFFGQGTRLTVV.

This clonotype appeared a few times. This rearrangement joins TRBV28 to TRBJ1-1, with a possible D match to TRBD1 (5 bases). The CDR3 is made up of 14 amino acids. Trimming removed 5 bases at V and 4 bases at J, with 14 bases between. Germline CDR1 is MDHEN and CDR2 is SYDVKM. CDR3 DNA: TGTGCCAGCAGTCTGACAGATATTAGCACTGAAGCTTTCTTT. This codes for CASSLTDISTEAFF.

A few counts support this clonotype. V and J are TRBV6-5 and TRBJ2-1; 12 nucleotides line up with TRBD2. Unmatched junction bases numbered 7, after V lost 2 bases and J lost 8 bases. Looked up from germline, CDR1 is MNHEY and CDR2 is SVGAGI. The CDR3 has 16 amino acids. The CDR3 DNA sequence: TGTGCCAGCAGTTACCGACTAGCGGGGGCGGTCGATGAGCAGTTCTTC. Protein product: CASSYRLAGAVDEQFF.

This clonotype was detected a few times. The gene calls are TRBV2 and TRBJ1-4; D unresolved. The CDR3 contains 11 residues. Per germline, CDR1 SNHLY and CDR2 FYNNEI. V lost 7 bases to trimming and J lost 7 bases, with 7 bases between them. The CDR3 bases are TGTGCCAGCATCGGAGGTGAAAAACTGTTTTTT. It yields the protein CASIGGEKLFF.